This TCR beta chain is drawn from a study of shared clonotypes between healthy human individuals. This CDR3 has 15 amino acids. V was clipped by 4 bases and J by 6 bases; unmatched bases: 7. CDR1 is SGHRS, CDR2 YFSETQ, per germline. Libraries were prepared by immunoSEQ multiplex PCR; TCRdb keeps only in-frame clonotypes and omits some of them. The sample contains over a million clones, 70% to 80% of which appear only once. Sequenced: memory CD4+ T cells sorted from blood. The subset was: CD45RA-negative fraction. The chain couples TRBV5-1 to TRBJ1-6, with 7 bases aligning to TRBD1. The sequence was obtained from a man younger than 35 in good health. CDR3 DNA: TGCGCCAGCAGCCCCCGGACAGGATCTAATTCACCCCTCCACTTT. It encodes CASSPRTGSNSPLHF.